These 13 T cell receptor beta chains share one sample of origin, sequenced in a study of T cells after yellow fever vaccination. TCRdb processed the 5' RACE reads anew with MiXCR; each CDR3 protein has one entry. The repertoire consists of about 550,000 distinct CDR3 sequences, with 15% to 20% occurring once and the leading ten covering around an eighth. The sample here was PBMCs, taken 15 days after the yellow fever booster vaccination. Receptor source: a man aged 30 to 45 who received the YFV17D yellow fever vaccine.

This clonotype was seen more than once but under ten times. The chain is built from TRBV7-2 and TRBJ1-1; the D is unclear. This CDR3 region has 14 residues. V shed 0 bases and J shed 3 bases, with 8 bases lying between them. Germline V gene sequence: CDR1 SGHTA, CDR2 FQGNSA. CDR3 DNA sequence: TGTGCCAGCAGCTTAGCAGGCTGGGACACTGAAGCTTTCTTT. Translation: CASSLAGWDTEAFF. The full variable domain, rest sourced from reference TRBV7-2 and TRBJ1-1, is GAGVSQSPSNKVTEKGKDVELRCDPISGHTALYWYRQSLGQGLEFLIYFQGNSAPDKSGLPSDRFSAERTGGSVSTLTIQRTQQEDSAVYLCASSLAGWDTEAFFGQGTRLTVV.

Only a few counts were recorded for this clonotype. V and J are TRBV12-3 or TRBV12-4 and TRBJ2-2, with 8 bases aligning to TRBD2. The CDR3 length is 15 residues. V trimming: 7 bases; J trimming: 7 bases; junction bases outside the gene matches: 11. CDR3 residues: CASIIAGSEGGELFF. The CDR3 DNA follows: TGTGCCAGCATTATAGCGGGATCCGAGGGCGGGGAGCTGTTTTTT.

This chain uses TRBV29-1 with TRBJ2-7; 7 bases align to TRBD2. V was clipped by 3 bases and J by 2 bases; unmatched bases: 4. CDR1 and CDR2 from the germline V gene are SQVTM and ANQGSEA. CDR3 length: 13 amino acids. The CDR3 nucleotides read TGCAGCGTTGATGGCGGGAGCCCCTACGAGCAGTACTTC. Amino acids: CSVDGGSPYEQYF.

The chain carries TRBV12-3 or TRBV12-4 and TRBJ1-6; D might be TRBD1 (5 bases). The CDR3 sequence is 15 residues long. V was pared by 0 bases and J by 6 bases, with 9 bases between. The CDR3 region is CASSLATGPNSPLHF. The CDR3 nucleotides read TGTGCCAGCAGTTTAGCGACGGGGCCTAATTCACCCCTCCACTTT.

This rearrangement joins TRBV15 to TRBJ2-7; D not certain. Germline CDR1 is LNHNV and CDR2 is YYDKDF (reference sequence). The CDR3 covers 14 residues. Trimming stripped 10 bases from V and 0 bases from J, with 16 bases between. Here the CDR3 reads CAIQSYQLSYEQYF. The DNA for the CDR3 is TGTGCCATCCAGTCGTACCAGCTCTCCTACGAGCAGTACTTC.

This clonotype showed up just once. The chain employs TRBV3-1 and TRBJ1-1; D is perhaps TRBD1 (5 bases). Germline CDR1 is LGHDT and CDR2 is YNNKEL (reference sequence). This CDR3 region has 11 residues. Trimming stripped 6 bases from V and 8 bases from J, with 10 bases between. The CDR3 reads CASSHRTEAFF. CDR3 coding DNA: TGTGCCAGCAGTCATAGGACAGAAGCTTTCTTT.

This clonotype showed up just a few times. The J gene is TRBJ1-4, the V gene TRBV11-2; D perhaps matches TRBD1 (5 bases). The CDR3 sequence is 15 residues long. Germline V gene data show CDR1 as SGHAT and CDR2 as FQNNGV. Trimming stripped 5 bases from V and 6 bases from J, with 16 bases between. CDR3 loop: CASSRHQGRDEKLFF. The DNA of the CDR3 is TGTGCCAGCAGCCGTCACCAGGGCCGGGATGAAAAACTGTTTTTT.

This clonotype has a handful of counts. The J gene is TRBJ1-2, the V gene TRBV6-5, with D unresolved. V was shortened by 4 bases and J by 8 bases, with 11 bases between the two germline ends. There are 12 residues in the CDR3. CDR1 is MNHEY, CDR2 SVGAGI, per germline. The CDR3 loop is CASSSSGEGYTF. In nucleotides, the CDR3 is TGTGCCAGCAGTTCGAGTGGGGAGGGCTACACCTTC.

This clonotype showed up just a few times. This chain connects TRBV12-3 or TRBV12-4 to TRBJ2-7; 10 nucleotides match TRBD2. There are 14 residues in the CDR3. J gave up 4 bases and V 3 bases, and 3 bases lay outside the gene matches. The CDR3 here is CASSFSGRGYEQYF. CDR3 nucleotides: TGTGCCAGCAGTTTCAGCGGGAGGGGATACGAGCAGTACTTC.

This chain links TRBV6-5 with TRBJ1-2; D gene unclear. Germline values: CDR1 MNHEY, CDR2 SVGAGI. Trimming left V 5 bases short and J 2 bases short, with 12 bases between. This CDR3 has 14 amino acids. The CDR3 region has the DNA TGTGCCAGCAGTAGGATGGAGGGCAACTATGGCTACACCTTC. The encoded protein is CASSRMEGNYGYTF.

The J gene is TRBJ1-5, the V gene TRBV11-2; the D is unclear. V lost 1 base to trimming and J lost 6 bases, with 13 bases between them. This CDR3 comprises 15 residues. Germline CDR1 SGHAT, CDR2 FQNNGV. The CDR3: CASSLGSGRSQPQHF. DNA for the CDR3: TGTGCCAGCAGCTTAGGGTCAGGTCGGAGTCAGCCCCAGCATTTT.

Only a few counts were recorded for this clonotype. The chain employs TRBV4-3 and TRBJ2-1; no definite D call. The germline V gene encodes CDR1 LGHNA and CDR2 YSLEER. Deletions cut 0 bases from V and 1 base from J, with 10 bases between. The CDR3 totals 16 residues. This CDR3 is CASSQEAGRSYNEQFF. In nucleotides, the CDR3 is TGCGCCAGCAGCCAAGAAGCAGGACGGTCCTACAATGAGCAGTTCTTC.

The chain employs TRBV5-1 and TRBJ2-3; the match to TRBD1 covers 9 bases. J gave up 6 bases and V 5 bases, and 13 bases lay outside the gene matches. CDR1 and CDR2 from the germline V gene are SGHRS and YFSETQ. The CDR3 is made up of 16 amino acids. Here the CDR3 DNA reads TGCGCCAGCAGAAAAACAGGGGGCGCCCCGGTCGATACGCAGTATTTT. Its protein product is CASRKTGGAPVDTQYF.